Presented here are 18 T cell receptor beta chains from one specimen sequenced in a study of post-analysis software for immune sequencing data. Their antigen targets remain unknown. The study, taken as a whole, reports: TRBV5-6, TRBV5-1 and TRBV20-1 belonged to a set of a few TRBV segments that were more frequent in patients than controls.

Unique molecular identifiers were present in the TCR beta cDNA libraries. TCRdb recomputed calls from the PCR reads with MiXCR, one row per CDR3 protein. The data hold approximately 440,000 distinct CDR3 sequences, with around 40% observed a single time. Sequenced input: blood. All receptors come from a girl aged 10 to 17 with multiple sclerosis.

The chain combines TRBV5-1 with TRBJ2-1, with D maybe TRBD2 (6 bases). V was shortened by 0 bases and J by 15 bases, with 22 bases between the two germline ends. This CDR3 contains 15 residues. The germline gives CDR1 SGHRS, CDR2 YFSETQ. The CDR3 spells CASSLGSGQESPRFF. CDR3 sequence (DNA): TGCGCCAGCAGCTTGGGGAGCGGGCAGGAAAGTCCTCGGTTCTTC.

V gene TRBV29-1 combines with J gene TRBJ2-1, with D maybe TRBD2 (6 bases). V shed 0 bases and J shed 2 bases, with 14 bases lying between them. CDR3 length equals 16 residues. Germline CDR1 reads SQVTM; CDR2 reads ANQGSEA. The CDR3 here is CSVEDHGGVTYNEQFF. CDR3 in DNA: TGCAGCGTTGAAGATCACGGGGGAGTGACCTACAATGAGCAGTTCTTC.

This clonotype was found a few times. V is TRBV7-9 and J is TRBJ1-1; D unclear. CDR1 is SEHNR, CDR2 FQNEAQ, per germline (reference sequence). The V end lost 4 bases, the J end lost 2 bases, and 14 bases lay between the germline ends. The CDR3 spans 15 residues. For the CDR3, the DNA is TGTGCCAGCAGCTCGACGTCAACCCTCAACACTGAAGCTTTCTTT. Protein sequence: CASSSTSTLNTEAFF.

The chain employs TRBV10-3 and TRBJ2-5; TRBD2 matches 10 bases. With the DNA end fitting TRBJ2-7 better, the J assignment may be wrong. From germline, CDR1 is ENHRY and CDR2 SYGVKD. The CDR3 contains 20 residues. This CDR3 is CAISVPQREGTVVIGCEQYF. CDR3 in DNA: TGTGCCATCAGTGTTCCTCAGCGGGAGGGCACGGTGGTTATCGGATGCGAGCAGTACTTC.

The V and J genes are TRBV20-1 and TRBJ2-5; D unresolved. V shed 2 bases and J shed 3 bases, with 13 bases lying between them. The germline V gene has CDR1 DFQATT and CDR2 SNEGSKA (reference sequence). The CDR3 consists of 14 residues. The CDR3 DNA reads as TGCAGTGCTAGATTTGAGGACGGAAAAGAGACCCAGTACTTC. Protein sequence: CSARFEDGKETQYF.

About this clonotype itself: Compared with germline, one end of the junction differs, possibly owing to a read error. V and J are TRBV28 and TRBJ2-3, with D possibly called TRBD1 or TRBD2 (5 bases each). This CDR3 spans 17 amino acids. Germline V gene sequence: CDR1 MDHEN, CDR2 SYDVKM. CDR3 nucleotide sequence: TGTGCCAGCAGGCCCCCGGGGCGGACCTCTAGCACAGGTACGCAGTATTTT. Its protein is CASRPPGRTSSTGTQYF. Complete variable domain (other parts from reference TRBV28 and TRBJ2-3): DVKVTQSSRYLVKRTGEKVFLECVQDMDHENMFWYRQDPGLGLRLIYFSYDVKMKEKGDIPEGYSVSREKKERFSLILESASTNQTSMYLCASRPPGRTSSTGTQYFGPGTRLTVL.

About this clonotype itself: This may stem from a read error, because a much larger clone lies one nucleotide away. The chain joins TRBV4-2 to TRBJ2-5; no reliable D call. Germline CDR1 reads LGHNA; CDR2 reads YNFKEQ. This CDR3 is built from 13 residues. Here the CDR3 reads CASSQGSQESQYF. DNA of the CDR3: TGTGCCAGCAGCCAAGGCTCCCAAGAGTCCCAGTACTTC.

V is TRBV7-2 and J is TRBJ2-7, with TRBD2 as a possible D gene (7 bases). V lost 4 bases and J lost 2, with 12 bases in between. Germline CDR1 reads SGHTA; CDR2 reads FQGNSA. CDR3 length: 14 residues. CDR3 residues: CASSWGGGTYEQYF. In DNA form, the CDR3 reads TGTGCCAGCAGCTGGGGGGGCGGAACCTACGAGCAGTACTTC.

This clonotype came up a few times. This chain links TRBV5-1 with TRBJ2-1, with 10 bases matching TRBD2. V shed 6 bases and J 7 bases; nucleotides not matched to a gene: 4. Germline values: CDR1 SGHRS, CDR2 YFSETQ. The CDR3 totals 13 residues. This chain's CDR3 is CASTGLAINEQFF. The CDR3 nucleotides read TGCGCCAGCACGGGACTAGCGATAAATGAGCAGTTCTTC.

This clonotype was found a few times. Written as DNA, the CDR3 is TGTGCCAGCAGCTTAACGACAGGGGGCGGTGAGACCCAGTACTTC. Its translation is CASSLTTGGGETQYF. The gene calls are TRBV7-9 and TRBJ2-7; 10 bases are a match to TRBD1. Judging by the DNA end, TRBJ2-5 fits better; the J call may be wrong. CDR3 length: 15 amino acids. CDR1 is SEHNR, CDR2 FQNEAQ, per germline (reference sequence).

This clonotype has only a few counts. The chain combines TRBV7-9 with TRBJ2-3; D not certain. This CDR3 comprises 12 residues. V shed 2 bases and J shed 4 bases, with 4 bases lying between them. Per the germline V gene, CDR1 is SEHNR and CDR2 is FQNEAQ (reference sequence). This chain's CDR3 is CASSLTSDTQYF. The CDR3 nucleotides are TGTGCCAGCAGCTTAACTTCAGATACGCAGTATTTT.

The chain uses TRBV28 and TRBJ2-3; maybe TRBD2 (6 bases). V lost 6 bases, J lost 10 bases, and 20 bases lay in between. CDR1 and CDR2 (germline): MDHEN, SYDVKM. The CDR3 is 14 amino acids. CDR3 protein: CASRLHSEGRAQYF. CDR3 coding DNA: TGTGCCAGCAGGTTACATTCGGAGGGAAGAGCGCAGTATTTT.

This clonotype was counted only a few times. CDR3 sequence reads: CAISESLEGNEQFF. CDR3 sequence (DNA): TGTGCCATCAGTGAGTCCCTAGAGGGGAATGAGCAGTTCTTC. This chain joins TRBV10-3 and TRBJ2-1; the D gene could be TRBD1 or TRBD2 (5 bases each). The CDR3 has 14 residues. Germline-derived CDR1 and CDR2 are ENHRY and SYGVKD. Trimming removed 0 bases from V and 7 bases from J, with 10 bases in between.

The J gene is TRBJ2-5, the V gene TRBV29-1; TRBD1 aligns across 8 bases. Losses at the gene ends were 0 bases for V and 1 base for J; bases not matched to a gene: 1. This CDR3 spans 14 amino acids. Germline V gene sequence: CDR1 SQVTM, CDR2 ANQGSEA. CDR3 DNA: TGCAGCGTTGAAGAGGGGACAGGCCAAGAGACCCAGTACTTC. Its translation: CSVEEGTGQETQYF.

The chain's CDR3 is CATSRSTGADYEQYF. The CDR3 DNA follows: TGTGCCACCAGCAGAAGTACAGGGGCGGACTACGAGCAGTACTTC. This rearrangement joins TRBV15 to TRBJ2-7, with 7 positions matching TRBD1. The CDR3 covers 15 residues. CDR1 LNHNV and CDR2 YYDKDF come from the germline V gene (reference sequence). Unmatched junction bases numbered 7, after V lost 2 bases and J lost 3 bases.

The V gene is TRBV30, the J gene TRBJ2-7; D is unclear. Between the trimmed V and J ends, which lost 1 base and 1 base, there was a span of 5 bases. CDR1 GTSNPN and CDR2 SVGIG come from the germline V gene (reference sequence). CDR3 length: 12 amino acids. CDR3 in amino acids: CAWSAESYEQYF. CDR3 in DNA: TGTGCCTGGAGTGCAGAGTCCTACGAGCAGTACTTC.

The rearrangement uses TRBV6-1 and TRBJ2-3, with D perhaps matching TRBD2 (6 bases). The CDR3 has 17 amino acids. V was shortened by 4 bases and J by 2 bases, with 19 bases between the two germline ends. Germline CDR1 MNHNS, CDR2 SASEGT. The CDR3 is CASSAPRLADNTDTQYF. The CDR3 DNA sequence: TGTGCCAGCAGTGCCCCCCGATTAGCGGACAACACAGATACGCAGTATTTT.

This clonotype has more than one count but fewer than ten. The chain recombines TRBV20-1 with TRBJ1-1; weak D call: TRBD1 (5 bases). Trimming shortened V by 0 bases and J by 5 bases, and 10 bases separated the two germline ends. The CDR3 is 13 amino acids. Germline-derived CDR1 and CDR2 are DFQATT and SNEGSKA (reference sequence). The CDR3: CSARDAGRTEAFF. CDR3 nucleotides: TGCAGTGCTAGAGACGCAGGGAGAACTGAAGCTTTCTTT.